The rows below give T cell receptor beta chains drawn from one sample of a study of CXCR3-negative and CXCR3-positive naive CD8 T cells. TCRdb reanalyzed the 5' RACE reads and collapses them to one entry per CDR3 protein, without DNA. The table for this sample gives 20,000 to 25,000 distinct CDR3 sequences. Sequencing was performed on memory CD8+ T cells from blood. The receptors originated from a human donor in good health. Some clones in this sample may be carry-over from other donors' samples. CDR3s include the opening cysteine and the closing phenylalanine or tryptophan. The order of the fields is V gene, J gene, clone size, CDR3 length, CDR3 protein. Only part of the rows carry a size: once, few, many, or a class if the clone is expanded.

TRBV28	TRBJ2-7	-	15	CASSLSGGEFYEQYF
TRBV13	TRBJ1-5	-	16	CASSLRGQGRDQPQHF
TRBV29-1	TRBJ2-7	-	11	CSVGDFHEQYF
TRBV19	TRBJ2-3	-	21	CASSIDKAGTGVYRGKDTQYF
TRBV7-2	TRBJ1-1	-	13	CASSVSGITEAFF
TRBV12-3/TRBV12-4	TRBJ2-7	-	13	CASSLGRSYEQYF
TRBV7-3	TRBJ2-3	-	16	CASSLTVAGPADTQYF
TRBV4-3	TRBJ2-1	-	15	CASSGRDQGRDEQFF
TRBV3-1	TRBJ2-7	-	16	CASSQVADVMAYEQYF
TRBV18	TRBJ2-7	-	14	CASSPPTVSYEQYF
TRBV4-3	TRBJ1-2	-	13	CASSQGSENGYTF
TRBV7-2	TRBJ2-1	-	15	CASSKGTGVWNEQFF
TRBV6-5	TRBJ2-6	-	15	CASRSLAGGANVLTF
TRBV4-2	TRBJ2-1	-	14	CASGGLAGQSEQFF
TRBV7-9	TRBJ2-2	-	17	CASSGRDRVFDTGELFF
TRBV12-3/TRBV12-4	TRBJ1-1	-	14	CASSYRQLNTEAFF
TRBV7-4	TRBJ2-7	-	18	CASSPSRLARLWSYEQYF
TRBV2	TRBJ1-5	medium-sized	11	CASGSNQPQHF
TRBV12-3/TRBV12-4	TRBJ1-5	-	16	CASSPQGGSPNQPQHF
TRBV4-3	TRBJ2-7	medium-sized	16	CASSQLGTDNTYEQYF
TRBV29-1	TRBJ2-1	-	13	CSVVASSYNEQFF
TRBV7-9	TRBJ2-7	-	13	CASSFLQGYEQYF
TRBV20-1	TRBJ2-2	-	16	CSAREGNGGFTGELFF
TRBV28	TRBJ2-7	-	14	CASSLGSFPYEQYF
TRBV29-1	TRBJ1-1	-	12	CSVEGARAEAFF
TRBV20-1	TRBJ1-1	-	14	CSARDLGENTEAFF
TRBV28	TRBJ2-7	-	17	CASSFIGGQTRSYEQYF
TRBV27	TRBJ1-1	-	14	CASSSTLMNTEAFF
TRBV2	TRBJ1-5	-	15	CASSEWGGESQPQHF
TRBV3-1	TRBJ2-2	-	15	CASSPTPWRPGELFF
TRBV4-1	TRBJ2-3	-	17	CASSPRGLAESTDTQYF
TRBV20-1	TRBJ1-6	-	15	CSAPSGTGDNSPLHF
TRBV4-3	TRBJ2-1	-	16	CASSQDRGGPYNEQFF
TRBV7-6	TRBJ2-2	medium-sized	19	CASSLAGSFSSENTGELFF
TRBV4-3	TRBJ2-7	-	15	CASSPGHQLSYEQYF
TRBV4-2	TRBJ2-1	-	17	CASSQPDRGGSYNEQFF
TRBV6-2/TRBV6-3	TRBJ2-2	-	15	CASSWTDANTGELFF
TRBV13	TRBJ2-6	-	16	CASSVNRGSGANVLTF